This record looks at one TCR beta chain sequence and its context. The repertoire was sequenced with immunoSEQ multiplex PCR; TCRdb's copy has only in-frame clones and lacks some. The sample lists 250,000 to 400,000 clones, about nine tenths occurring once. This specimen belongs to a study of blood T cell repertoires in COVID-19. CDR1 and CDR2 (germline): SNHLY, FYNNEI. V shed 6 bases and J shed 4 bases, with 7 bases lying between them. CDR3 length: 11 amino acids. The rearrangement links TRBV2 to TRBJ2-7; no definite D call. The sequence derives from a man between 50 and 59 years old with active or convalescent COVID-19. Input material: peripheral blood. The CDR3 DNA reads TGTGCCAGCAGGGTAGAGTACGAGCAGTACTTC. Amino acid sequence: CASRVEYEQYF.